What follows is one T cell receptor (beta chain) and its context. This CDR3 has 16 residues. The junction had 13 bases not matched to a gene; V was cut back by 3 bases and J by 8 bases. The germline V gene has CDR1 SGHVS and CDR2 FQNEAQ. This sample is part of a study of PD-L1 blockade in urothelial cancer. Profiled with immunoSEQ multiplex PCR; TCRdb holds only in-frame clones, not every one. Found here are about 19,000 clones, around 81% of them singletons; the top ten hold 1.5% to 2%. Time point described: peripheral blood 6 weeks after treatment start. The sequence was obtained from a man aged 50-60 years with urothelial cancer. The sample in question was PBMCs, obtained around atezolizumab (anti-PD-L1) treatment. The chain has TRBV7-8 and TRBJ1-2; 9 positions match TRBD1. The CDR3 DNA follows: TGTGCCAGCAGCTTCCGGGACAGGGCCCTAAGGGGAGGCTACACCTTC. This gives the protein CASSFRDRALRGGYTF.